This T cell receptor (beta chain) was identified in a study of T cell clonotyping in hematopoietic cell transplantation. Data came from immunoSEQ multiplex PCR; TCRdb stores just in-frame clones and leaves some out. This table has roughly 2,800 clones, 65% to 80% appearing once. Trimming took 2 bases from V and 7 from J, leaving 12 bases between them. Germline loops: CDR1 GTSNPN, CDR2 SVGIG (reference sequence). This CDR3 region has 13 residues. General study points: Without cell sorting, CD4 versus CD8 contributions remain unresolved. After transplant, recipient diversity fell while pathologically expanded clonotypes grew through day 180.

As regards this clone: Its specificity is unknown.

The sequence came from a male patient aged 55 to 70 who had an allogeneic stem cell transplant, so T cells may come from the graft donor. Some clones in this sample may be carry-over from other donors' samples. The starting material was peripheral blood mononuclear cells, obtained 180 days after allogeneic stem cell transplant. This rearrangement joins TRBV30 to TRBJ2-4; D gene unclear. The CDR3 sequence: CAWSTDRMNIQYF. CDR3 sequence (DNA): TGTGCCTGGAGTACCGATCGGATGAACATTCAGTACTTC.